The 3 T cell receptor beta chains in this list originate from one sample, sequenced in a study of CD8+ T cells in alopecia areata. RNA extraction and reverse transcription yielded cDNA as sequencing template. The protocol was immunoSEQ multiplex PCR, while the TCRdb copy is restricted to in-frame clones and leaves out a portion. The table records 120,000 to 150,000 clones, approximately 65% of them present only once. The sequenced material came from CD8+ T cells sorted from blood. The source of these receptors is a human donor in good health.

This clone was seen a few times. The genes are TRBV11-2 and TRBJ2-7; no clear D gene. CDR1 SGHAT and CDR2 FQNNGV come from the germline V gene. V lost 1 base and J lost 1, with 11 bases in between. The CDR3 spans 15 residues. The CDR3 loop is CASSLAPTISYEQYF. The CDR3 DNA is TGTGCCAGCAGCTTAGCCCCCACCATATCCTACGAGCAGTACTTC. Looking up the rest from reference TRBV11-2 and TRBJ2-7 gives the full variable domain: EAGVAQSPRYKIIEKRQSVAFWCNPISGHATLYWYQQILGQGPKLLIQFQNNGVVDDSQLPKDRFSAERLKGVDSTLKIQPAKLEDSAVYLCASSLAPTISYEQYFGPGTRLTVT.

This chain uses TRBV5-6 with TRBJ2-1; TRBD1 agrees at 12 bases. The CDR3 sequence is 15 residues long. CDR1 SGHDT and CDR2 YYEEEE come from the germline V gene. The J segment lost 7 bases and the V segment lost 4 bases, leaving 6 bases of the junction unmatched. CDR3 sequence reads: CASSAGTGGKNEQFF. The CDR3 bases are TGTGCCAGCAGCGCCGGGACAGGGGGCAAGAATGAGCAGTTCTTC.

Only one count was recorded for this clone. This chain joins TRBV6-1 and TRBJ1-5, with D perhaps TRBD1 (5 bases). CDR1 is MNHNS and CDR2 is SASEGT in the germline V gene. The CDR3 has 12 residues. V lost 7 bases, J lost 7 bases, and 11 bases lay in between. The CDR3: CASTWGVQPQHF. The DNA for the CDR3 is TGTGCCAGCACATGGGGCGTACAGCCCCAGCATTTT.